The 14 T cell receptor beta chains reported below all come from one sample, sequenced in a study of blood T cell repertoires in COVID-19. Using immunoSEQ multiplex PCR, the repertoire was profiled, and TCRdb retains in-frame clones only, with some absent. The table lists nearly 250,000 clones, 82% of them singletons. Sequenced input: peripheral blood. Source of these receptors: a woman older than 75 with acute or convalescent COVID-19.

The V and J genes are TRBV21-1 and TRBJ1-2; the table gives TRBD1 as D, unverified against the DNA. TRBV21-1 is deemed a pseudogene. The CDR3 totals 15 residues. CDR3 sequence (DNA): TGTGCCAGCAGCAAAGCCCCGGGACAGGGGTATGGCTACACCTTC. Translating it yields CASSKAPGQGYGYTF.

This chain uses TRBV6-2 or TRBV6-3 with TRBJ2-7; TRBD2 aligns across 8 bases. The CDR3 extends over 16 amino acids. J was trimmed by 4 bases and V by 0 bases; bases with no gene match: 8. Looked up from germline, CDR1 is MNHEY and CDR2 is SVGEGT. CDR3 nucleotides: TGTGCCAGCAGTTACTCTCCGGGACTAGTGTGGTACGAGCAGTACTTC. Protein sequence: CASSYSPGLVWYEQYF.

The V and J genes are TRBV6-5 and TRBJ2-5; maybe TRBD1 (6 bases). Germline V lookup: CDR1 MNHEY, CDR2 SVGAGI. The length of the CDR3 is 15 residues. V lost 6 bases to trimming and J lost 3 bases, with 17 bases between them. The CDR3 here is CASRPRDTIKETQYF. The CDR3 DNA is TGTGCCAGCAGACCTCGGGACACAATAAAAGAGACCCAGTACTTC.

The rearrangement links TRBV7-8 to TRBJ2-3, with 10 bases identical to TRBD2. The germline V gene has CDR1 SGHVS and CDR2 FQNEAQ. V was pared by 3 bases and J by 2 bases, with 5 bases of the junction left unmatched. The CDR3 is made up of 16 amino acids. CDR3 bases: TGTGCCAGCAGCTTCCCCGGGACTAGCGCCACAGATACGCAGTATTTT. As protein: CASSFPGTSATDTQYF.

The chain joins TRBV9 to TRBJ2-5, with TRBD2 matching 12 bases. The CDR3 has 16 amino acids. Trimming removed 0 bases from V and 5 bases from J; junction bases left unmatched: 5. Looked up from germline, CDR1 is SGDLS and CDR2 is YYNGEE. CDR3 DNA sequence: TGTGCCAGCAGCGTAGCTAGCGGGGGGGCCTGGGAGACCCAGTACTTC. This gives the protein CASSVASGGAWETQYF.

The gene calls are TRBV28 and TRBJ1-3; 9 nucleotides match TRBD1. CDR1 and CDR2 (germline): MDHEN, SYDVKM. Losses at the gene ends were 5 bases for V and 1 base for J; bases not matched to a gene: 3. The CDR3 length is 15 residues. The CDR3, as DNA: TGTGCCAGCAGTATACAGGGGGCATCTGGAAACACCATATATTTT. Its translation is CASSIQGASGNTIYF.

This clone was seen only once. This sequence joins TRBV19 and TRBJ1-1; 7 bases match TRBD1. This CDR3 is 17 amino acids long. With V trimmed by 3 bases and J by 2 bases, 12 bases remained unmatched. Germline lookup yields CDR1 LNHDA and CDR2 SQIVND (reference sequence). The CDR3 DNA reads TGTGCCAGTAGTATTTTCGGAAGGGGGCCACCCAACACTGAAGCTTTCTTT. It translates to CASSIFGRGPPNTEAFF.

The V call is TRBV7-9, the J call TRBJ1-1, with a possible D match to TRBD1 (6 bases). This CDR3 comprises 14 residues. V was shortened by 7 bases and J by 1 base, with 13 bases between the two germline ends. Looked up from germline, CDR1 is SEHNR and CDR2 is FQNEAQ (reference sequence). The CDR3 here is CASMGAPTNTEAFF. For the CDR3, the DNA is TGTGCCAGCATGGGGGCACCTACGAACACTGAAGCTTTCTTT.

The CDR3 nucleotides are TGTGCCAGTAGGACAGGGGGCCAGCCCCAGCATTTT. Its protein is CASRTGGQPQHF. V is TRBV19 and J is TRBJ1-5, with 10 bases matching TRBD1. V shed 6 bases, J shed 7 bases, and the junction held 0 bases outside the gene matches. Germline CDR1 is LNHDA and CDR2 is SQIVND (reference sequence). The CDR3 totals 12 residues.

V is TRBV6-5 and J is TRBJ2-4; 9 nucleotides agree with TRBD2. Trimming took 6 bases from V and 6 from J; bases not matched to a gene: 9. The CDR3 runs to 15 residues. Germline-derived CDR1 and CDR2 are MNHEY and SVGAGI. CDR3: CASRQAGGGGNIQYF. As DNA, the CDR3 is TGTGCCAGCAGACAAGCGGGAGGAGGCGGAAACATTCAGTACTTC.

Concerning this clone itself: An end of the junction differs from the germline gene, which may be a read error. CDR3 region: CASSPGVGVVVSLAF. The DNA of the CDR3 is TGTGCCAGCTCACCTGGGGTCGGGGTCGTTGTATCCCTTGCTTTC. The gene calls are TRBV18 and TRBJ2-7, with D perhaps matching TRBD2 (5 bases). Germline V gives CDR1 KGHSH, CDR2 LQKENI. The CDR3 consists of 15 residues. Looking up the rest from reference TRBV18 and TRBJ2-7 gives the full variable domain: NAGVMQNPRHLVRRRGQEARLRCSPMKGHSHVYWYRQLPEEGLKFMVYLQKENIIDESGMPKERFSAEFPKEGPSILRIQQVVRGDSAAYFCASSPGVGVVVSLAFGPGTRLTVT.

In its sample, this clone was seen a few times. The chain employs TRBV6-9 and TRBJ1-5; TRBD1 matches 9 bases. The CDR3 covers 20 residues. V lost 2 bases to trimming and J lost 0 bases; unmatched junction nucleotides: 14. Germline V gives CDR1 MNHGY, CDR2 SVAAGI. The CDR3 region has the DNA TGTGCCAGCAGTTATCCCCAGTCCCGGGACAGGGATTATAGCAATCAGCCCCAGCATTTT. It encodes CASSYPQSRDRDYSNQPQHF.

Here the CDR3 reads CASSLDTSADTQYF. The CDR3 DNA is TGTGCCAGCAGCTTAGACACTAGCGCAGATACGCAGTATTTT. J is TRBJ2-3 and V is TRBV7-3, with TRBD2 matching over 7 bases. Germline CDR1 and CDR2: SGHTA and FQGTGA. The CDR3 totals 14 residues. V lost 2 bases to trimming and J lost 4 bases; unmatched junction nucleotides: 3.

This chain uses TRBV3-1 (or the pseudogene TRBV3-2) with TRBJ1-3, with D perhaps TRBD1 (5 bases). Germline CDR1 and CDR2: LGHDT and YNNKEL (reference sequence). This CDR3 has 18 residues. V shed 0 bases and J shed 0 bases, with 15 bases lying between them. CDR3 region: CASSQDGGYRPSGNTIYF. In nucleotides, the CDR3 is TGTGCCAGCAGCCAAGATGGGGGGTATCGCCCCTCTGGAAACACCATATATTTT.